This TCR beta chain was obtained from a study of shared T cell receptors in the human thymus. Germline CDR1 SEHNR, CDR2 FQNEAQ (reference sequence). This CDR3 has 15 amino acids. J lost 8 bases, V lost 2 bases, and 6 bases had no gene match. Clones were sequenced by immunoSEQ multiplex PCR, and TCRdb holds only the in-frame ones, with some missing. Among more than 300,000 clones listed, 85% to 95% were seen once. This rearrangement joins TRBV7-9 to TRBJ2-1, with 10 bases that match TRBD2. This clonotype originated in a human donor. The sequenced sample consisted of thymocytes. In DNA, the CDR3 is TGTGCCAGCAGCTTACTAGCGGGAGTTCGATATGAGCAGTTCTTC. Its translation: CASSLLAGVRYEQFF.